These 4 T cell receptor beta chains came from one sample sequenced in a study of blood T cell repertoires in COVID-19. Clones were read by immunoSEQ multiplex PCR, and TCRdb kept only the in-frame ones, dropping some. The data contain about 270,000 clones, roughly 93% of them seen just once; the ten biggest clones take up roughly 2%. The sample consisted of PBMCs or T cells enriched from blood (not recorded which). These receptor sequences come from a woman aged 40 to 49 with acute COVID-19.

The chain employs TRBV28 and TRBJ1-5; a possible D gene is TRBD1 (6 bases). CDR1 and CDR2 from the germline V gene are MDHEN and SYDVKM. There are 13 residues in the CDR3. V was shortened by 10 bases and J by 9 bases, with 19 bases between the two germline ends. CDR3 sequence reads: CATLRGGVSPQHF. CDR3 coding DNA: TGTGCCACCCTAAGGGGGGGGGTGTCGCCCCAGCATTTT.

About this clone itself: The same CDR3 also results from other DNA sequences found in this sample. The gene calls are TRBV5-1 and TRBJ1-1, with TRBD1 as a possible D gene (6 bases). The CDR3 is 14 residues long. The ends were cut back, 0 bases at V and 2 bases at J, with 8 bases in the middle. Germline CDR1 SGHRS, CDR2 YFSETQ. The CDR3 sequence: CASSLVGGNTEAFF. CDR3 nucleotides: TGCGCCAGCAGCTTGGTTGGGGGCAACACTGAAGCTTTCTTT.

The V call is TRBV7-9, the J call TRBJ2-4, with D possibly matching TRBD2 (6 bases). V was trimmed by 2 bases and J by 8 bases, leaving 19 bases between them. CDR1 and CDR2 (germline): SEHNR, FQNEAQ (reference sequence). CDR3 size: 16 residues. CDR3 loop: CASSLLGPFGGDIQYF. CDR3 in DNA: TGTGCCAGCAGCTTATTAGGACCCTTCGGCGGGGACATTCAGTACTTC.

The chain carries TRBV18 and TRBJ1-1; 7 bases agree with TRBD1. The length of the CDR3 is 16 residues. Unmatched junction bases numbered 9, after V lost 3 bases and J lost 2 bases. Germline V gene lookup returns CDR1 KGHSH and CDR2 LQKENI. The CDR3 sequence: CASSPSPWTGNTEAFF. For the CDR3, the DNA is TGTGCCAGCTCACCTTCGCCTTGGACAGGCAACACTGAAGCTTTCTTT.